This T cell receptor (beta chain) stems from a study of cytomegalovirus exposure and HLA in healthy donors. Germline-derived CDR1 and CDR2 are SGHRS and YFSETQ. This CDR3 region has 14 residues. J was trimmed by 6 bases and V by 2 bases; bases with no gene match: 3. Primers for the PCR totalled 60 Vbeta and 13 Jbeta. Clones were sequenced by immunoSEQ multiplex PCR, and TCRdb holds only the in-frame ones, with some missing. This repertoire shows around 300,000 clones, about 90% found once; its top ten account for about 2%. The receptor was isolated from a woman younger than 35 in good health and CMV-seronegative. The rearrangement joins TRBV5-1 to TRBJ2-1; 9 nucleotides agree with TRBD1. Source material: PBMCs. CDR3 loop: CASSFATGGNEQFF. CDR3 DNA sequence: TGCGCCAGCAGCTTTGCGACAGGGGGCAATGAGCAGTTCTTC.